These 31 T cell receptor beta chains share one sample of origin, sequenced in a study of cytotoxic CD8 clonotypes in ibrutinib-treated CLL. The data were produced by immunoSEQ multiplex PCR, yet TCRdb's version contains in-frame clones alone and is incomplete. The data hold more than 25,000 clones, with approximately 80% observed a single time. Material: PBMCs, obtained after 36 months of ibrutinib treatment. The receptor set was obtained from a human donor with chronic lymphocytic leukemia.

This clone occurred a few times. V is TRBV5-6 and J is TRBJ1-1, with TRBD1 identical over 8 bases. V lost 4 bases, J lost 6 bases, and 2 bases stayed unmatched. The CDR3 loop spans 12 amino acids. Germline lookup yields CDR1 SGHDT and CDR2 YYEEEE. This chain's CDR3 is CASSPGGSEAFF. In nucleotides, the CDR3 is TGTGCCAGCAGCCCAGGGGGCTCTGAAGCTTTCTTT.

The rearrangement links TRBV5-1 to TRBJ2-1, with TRBD2 matching 8 bases. Germline trimming cut 4 bases from V and 9 bases from J; bases unmatched to any gene: 12. The CDR3 loop spans 15 amino acids. The germline V gene encodes CDR1 SGHRS and CDR2 YFSETQ. CDR3 sequence reads: CASSLQRGTFVEQFF. The CDR3 bases are TGCGCCAGCAGCCTCCAGCGGGGGACTTTCGTTGAGCAGTTCTTC.

The chain has TRBV7-8 and TRBJ2-7; possible D gene TRBD1, 5 bases. Germline assignment: CDR1 SGHVS and CDR2 FQNEAQ. The CDR3 consists of 15 residues. The ends were cut back, 4 bases at V and 5 bases at J, with 18 bases in the middle. CDR3 protein: CASSSTSWGRNEQYF. CDR3 sequence (DNA): TGTGCCAGCAGCTCCACCTCATGGGGCCGGAACGAGCAGTACTTC.

This clone was seen more than once but under ten times. The chain employs TRBV4-1 and TRBJ2-2; TRBD1 agrees at 8 bases. The CDR3 is 16 amino acids. With V trimmed by 4 bases and J by 1 base, 5 bases remained unmatched. From germline, CDR1 is MGHRA and CDR2 YSYEKL. CDR3 DNA: TGCGCCAGCAGCCTCCCGGGGACAGGGAACACCGGGGAGCTGTTTTTT. Amino acids: CASSLPGTGNTGELFF.

The CDR3 DNA is TGTGCCAGCAGCCCCGGACTAGCGAGTACCTACGAGCAGTACTTC. Protein sequence: CASSPGLASTYEQYF. This chain links TRBV7-2 with TRBJ2-7, with TRBD2 identical over 9 bases. The V gene end was trimmed by 5 bases and the J gene end by 2 bases; junction bases not matched to a gene: 7. The CDR3 covers 15 residues. Germline V gene sequence: CDR1 SGHTA, CDR2 FQGNSA.

The chain employs TRBV18 and TRBJ1-4; D perhaps matches TRBD1 (5 bases). Germline V gene lookup returns CDR1 KGHSH and CDR2 LQKENI. CDR3 size: 14 residues. The V and J ends lost 6 bases and 2 bases respectively, with 10 bases between them. DNA for the CDR3: TGTGCCAGCTCCCCCAGGGCGACTAATGAAAAACTGTTTTTT. Protein: CASSPRATNEKLFF. Complete variable domain (other parts from reference TRBV18 and TRBJ1-4): NAGVMQNPRHLVRRRGQEARLRCSPMKGHSHVYWYRQLPEEGLKFMVYLQKENIIDESGMPKERFSAEFPKEGPSILRIQQVVRGDSAAYFCASSPRATNEKLFFGSGTQLSVL.

The chain joins TRBV6-1 to TRBJ1-2, with D maybe TRBD1 (6 bases). Germline loops: CDR1 MNHNS, CDR2 SASEGT. The CDR3 totals 13 residues. Trimming took off 6 bases at V and 6 bases at J, with 14 bases between the two ends. The CDR3 here is CASRDSGYDGYTF. As DNA, the CDR3 is TGTGCCAGCAGGGACAGCGGGTATGATGGCTACACCTTC.

This sequence joins TRBV7-9 and TRBJ2-1; D remains ambiguous. V dropped 1 base and J dropped 10 bases, with 8 bases sitting between them. The V gene's germline CDR1 is SEHNR and CDR2 FQNEAQ (reference sequence). This CDR3 has 12 residues. The CDR3: CASSLVLGEQFF. CDR3 coding DNA: TGTGCCAGCAGCTTAGTTTTAGGGGAGCAGTTCTTC.

The chain is built from TRBV7-3 and TRBJ2-2, with TRBD1 matching 7 bases. CDR1 and CDR2 (germline): SGHTA, FQGTGA. The CDR3 runs 17 residues. The V segment lost 5 bases and the J segment 1 base; nucleotides outside the gene matches: 10. The CDR3 bases are TGTGCCAGCAGCAAACAGGGGACGATAAAGAACACCGGGGAGCTGTTTTTT. This sequence encodes CASSKQGTIKNTGELFF.

The chain uses TRBV7-8 and TRBJ2-7; unclear D gene. CDR1 and CDR2 (germline): SGHVS, FQNEAQ. This CDR3 is built from 12 residues. V was shortened by 0 bases and J by 4 bases, with 4 bases between the two germline ends. The CDR3 nucleotides are TGTGCCAGCAGCTTAGCCAATTACGAGCAGTACTTC. This sequence encodes CASSLANYEQYF.

This clone has just a few counts. V is TRBV7-9 and J is TRBJ2-3; D unclear. V shed 5 bases and J shed 1 base, with 13 bases lying between them. The CDR3 spans 15 residues. CDR1 is SEHNR and CDR2 is FQNEAQ in the germline V gene (reference sequence). The CDR3 coding sequence is TGTGCCAGCAGCGGCGTTGGGCTGGGCACAGATACGCAGTATTTT. It codes for CASSGVGLGTDTQYF. Full variable domain (missing parts from reference TRBV7-9 and TRBJ2-3): DTGVSQNPRHKITKRGQNVTFRCDPISEHNRLYWYRQTLGQGPEFLTYFQNEAQLEKSRLLSDRFSAERPKGSFSTLEIQRTEQGDSAMYLCASSGVGLGTDTQYFGPGTRLTVL.

This sequence joins TRBV6-1 and TRBJ1-1; D is unclear. V lost 4 bases and J lost 0, with 3 bases in between. This CDR3 is 12 amino acids long. Germline CDR1 MNHNS, CDR2 SASEGT. CDR3 sequence (DNA): TGTGCCAGCAGTGTACTGAACACTGAAGCTTTCTTT. Residues: CASSVLNTEAFF.

The chain combines TRBV29-1 with TRBJ1-2, with 12 bases identical to TRBD1. CDR1 is SQVTM, CDR2 ANQGSEA, per germline. V shed 3 bases, J shed 4 bases, and the junction held 15 bases outside the gene matches. The CDR3 runs 18 residues. The CDR3 DNA is TGCAGCGTTGACGAACCGTGGGACAGGGGGCAAGGGAGCTATGGCTACACCTTC. This gives the protein CSVDEPWDRGQGSYGYTF.

CDR3 loop: CASSLDRGNEKLFF. CDR3 nucleotides: TGTGCCAGCAGCCTGGACAGGGGGAATGAAAAACTGTTTTTT. This chain uses TRBV7-8 with TRBJ1-4, with TRBD1 matching 10 bases. Trimming removed 5 bases from V and 5 bases from J; junction bases left unmatched: 2. The CDR3 extends over 14 amino acids. Germline lookup yields CDR1 SGHVS and CDR2 FQNEAQ. Looking up the rest from reference TRBV7-8 and TRBJ1-4 gives the full variable domain: GAGVSQSPRYKVAKRGQDVALRCDPISGHVSLFWYQQALGQGPEFLTYFQNEAQLDKSGLPSDRFFAERPEGSVSTLKIQRTQQEDSAVYLCASSLDRGNEKLFFGSGTQLSVL.

This sequence joins TRBV7-9 and TRBJ2-7; the match to TRBD2 covers 9 bases. Germline trimming cut 3 bases from V and 2 bases from J; bases unmatched to any gene: 14. CDR1 is SEHNR, CDR2 FQNEAQ, per germline (reference sequence). This CDR3 is built from 18 residues. CDR3 DNA: TGTGCCAGCAGCTTCCCACGGGGGGCTAGCGGGGCCACCTACGAGCAGTACTTC. Amino acids: CASSFPRGASGATYEQYF.

The chain recombines TRBV4-1 with TRBJ2-1; D ambiguous. Per germline, CDR1 MGHRA and CDR2 YSYEKL. The CDR3 length is 16 residues. The V end was cut by 0 bases, the J end by 1 base, with 10 bases between. The CDR3 spells CASSQDPLTSYNEQFF. As DNA, the CDR3 is TGCGCCAGCAGCCAAGATCCTCTGACTTCCTACAATGAGCAGTTCTTC.

V and J are TRBV5-1 and TRBJ2-3, with D unresolved. Looked up from germline, CDR1 is SGHRS and CDR2 is YFSETQ. V lost 2 bases to trimming and J lost 2 bases, with 12 bases between them. This CDR3 spans 15 amino acids. The chain's CDR3 is CASSFSQLDTDTQYF. Written as DNA, the CDR3 is TGCGCCAGCAGCTTCTCTCAGCTAGACACAGATACGCAGTATTTT.

This clone came up once. This chain joins TRBV30 and TRBJ2-3; D may match TRBD1 or TRBD2 (5 bases each). The CDR3 runs to 16 residues. V gave up 2 bases and J gave up 2 bases, with 17 bases separating them. Germline V gene lookup returns CDR1 GTSNPN and CDR2 SVGIG (reference sequence). Written as DNA, the CDR3 is TGTGCCTGGAGTCGAAGTGCCTGGGGGTCCACAGATACGCAGTATTTT. This gives the protein CAWSRSAWGSTDTQYF.

This rearrangement joins TRBV5-1 to TRBJ2-1, with D hard to call. Deletions cut 0 bases from V and 10 bases from J, with 11 bases between. This CDR3 has 13 amino acids. Germline values: CDR1 SGHRS, CDR2 YFSETQ. The CDR3 reads CASSLAPETEQFF. CDR3 nucleotides: TGCGCCAGCAGCTTGGCTCCTGAGACAGAGCAGTTCTTC.

This clone came up once. The chain couples TRBV5-6 to TRBJ2-7; 9 bases map to TRBD1. The CDR3 extends over 17 amino acids. V lost 6 bases, J lost 3 bases, and 16 bases stayed unmatched. Germline assignment: CDR1 SGHDT and CDR2 YYEEEE. Written as DNA, the CDR3 is TGTGCCAGCAACTTATACACAGGGGGCGTCTCGTTCTACGAGCAGTACTTC. Translating gives CASNLYTGGVSFYEQYF. Full variable domain (missing parts from reference TRBV5-6 and TRBJ2-7): DAGVTQSPTHLIKTRGQQVTLRCSPKSGHDTVSWYQQALGQGPQFIFQYYEEEERQRGNFPDRFSGHQFPNYSSELNVNALLLGDSALYLCASNLYTGGVSFYEQYFGPGTRLTVT.

The V and J genes are TRBV7-3 and TRBJ1-2; D is unresolved. Between the trimmed V and J ends, which lost 6 bases and 5 bases, there was a span of 10 bases. Germline V gene lookup returns CDR1 SGHTA and CDR2 FQGTGA. CDR3 size: 12 residues. The CDR3 nucleotides read TGTGCCAGCAGTAACGGTGGATATGGCTACACCTTC. Amino acid sequence: CASSNGGYGYTF.

This clone was found once. The chain couples TRBV18 to TRBJ2-5, with D hard to call. Between the trimmed V and J ends, which lost 5 bases and 4 bases, there was a span of 5 bases. CDR3 length: 11 residues. Looked up from germline, CDR1 is KGHSH and CDR2 is LQKENI. The CDR3 DNA reads TGTGCCAGCTCAAACCGAGAGACCCAGTACTTC. It yields the protein CASSNRETQYF.

The V gene is TRBV7-2, the J gene TRBJ2-1; D unresolved. Trimming cost V 1 base and J 7 bases, with 8 bases left between them. The CDR3 loop spans 13 amino acids. The germline gives CDR1 SGHTA, CDR2 FQGNSA. Written as DNA, the CDR3 is TGTGCCAGCAGCTTAGGGCCCGAGAATGAGCAGTTCTTC. Its protein is CASSLGPENEQFF.

This chain links TRBV11-2 with TRBJ2-1; D gene ambiguous. V lost 1 base, J lost 0 bases, and 7 bases lay in between. The CDR3 totals 15 residues. Germline V gives CDR1 SGHAT, CDR2 FQNNGV. DNA of the CDR3: TGTGCCAGCAGCTTAGGGCAGAACTCCTACAATGAGCAGTTCTTC. Residues: CASSLGQNSYNEQFF.

The V call is TRBV7-3, the J call TRBJ2-1; TRBD1 might be the D (7 bases). Germline V gives CDR1 SGHTA, CDR2 FQGTGA. This CDR3 region has 13 residues. Trimming left V 2 bases short and J 6 bases short, with 8 bases between. The CDR3: CASSLQGGNEQFF. DNA of the CDR3: TGTGCCAGCAGCTTACAGGGGGGCAATGAGCAGTTCTTC.

The V and J genes are TRBV9 and TRBJ2-3; D is undetermined. The CDR3 totals 14 residues. Deletions cut 3 bases from V and 3 bases from J, with 11 bases between. The germline V gene encodes CDR1 SGDLS and CDR2 YYNGEE. The CDR3 DNA sequence: TGTGCCAGCAGCGATGGGTTACTTACAGATACGCAGTATTTT. This gives the protein CASSDGLLTDTQYF.

The chain couples TRBV7-2 to TRBJ2-2, with 12 bases lining up with TRBD2. CDR3 length: 16 residues. The V gene end was trimmed by 3 bases and the J gene end by 5 bases; junction bases not matched to a gene: 4. The germline V gene encodes CDR1 SGHTA and CDR2 FQGNSA. The CDR3 is CASSFIGTSGTGELFF. DNA of the CDR3: TGTGCCAGCAGCTTCATAGGGACTAGCGGGACCGGGGAGCTGTTTTTT.

This clone appeared a single time. The chain recombines TRBV27 with TRBJ1-6, with a tentative D call TRBD1 (6 bases). Trimming took off 3 bases at V and 8 bases at J, with 11 bases between the two ends. CDR1 MNHEY and CDR2 SMNVEV come from the germline V gene (reference sequence). This CDR3 contains 14 residues. CDR3 protein: CASSFGQGHSPLHF. The CDR3, as DNA: TGTGCCAGCAGTTTTGGGCAGGGGCATTCACCCCTCCACTTT.

The rearrangement uses TRBV5-1 and TRBJ2-1; 8 positions agree with TRBD1. The germline CDR1 and CDR2 sequences are SGHRS and YFSETQ. J gave up 5 bases and V 0 bases, and 4 bases lay outside the gene matches. This CDR3 comprises 15 residues. DNA of the CDR3: TGCGCCAGCAGCTTGGGACAGGGGCCAAACAATGAGCAGTTCTTC. It encodes CASSLGQGPNNEQFF.

The chain links TRBV7-9 to TRBJ2-7; TRBD2 is a possible D gene (5 bases). V lost 4 bases and J 0 bases, leaving 16 bases between the germline ends. Germline CDR1 is SEHNR and CDR2 is FQNEAQ (reference sequence). The CDR3 sequence is 16 residues long. The CDR3 nucleotides read TGTGCCAGCAGCTCCGGTAGGGTGACTACCTCCTACGAGCAGTACTTC. It specifies CASSSGRVTTSYEQYF. Combining the CDR3 with reference TRBV7-9 and TRBJ2-7 gives the whole variable domain DTGVSQNPRHKITKRGQNVTFRCDPISEHNRLYWYRQTLGQGPEFLTYFQNEAQLEKSRLLSDRFSAERPKGSFSTLEIQRTEQGDSAMYLCASSSGRVTTSYEQYFGPGTRLTVT.

This chain links TRBV5-1 with TRBJ2-2; D is unclear. V was trimmed by 0 bases and J by 7 bases, leaving 10 bases between them. This CDR3 contains 14 residues. Germline CDR1 and CDR2: SGHRS and YFSETQ. The CDR3 bases are TGCGCCAGCAGCTTGGCCCTAAACGGCGGGGAGCTGTTTTTT. Amino acids: CASSLALNGGELFF.